One T cell receptor beta chain is described in this entry. This clonotype has a count of ten or more. Its antigen has not been determined. Base qualities are not recorded, but no much larger clone differs from it by a single base. Preparation of the library involved RACE. Sequencing relied on a NextSeq 500. During library preparation, unique molecular identifiers were attached to individual cDNA molecules so that TCRs could be counted in a quantitative, reproducible way. For every blood RNA sample, sequencing covered both the TCR alpha and TCR beta chains. On the study's bioinformatics: The median number of TCRs per sample was 85,000 to 100,000, ranging from 23,224 to 690,600. V, J and CDR3 annotation of the TCR reads was performed with the Decombinator software suite. For the PS versus PT1 abundance plots, all samples were subsampled to the same number of TCRs (28,000). TCRs were defined as expanded if absent before sensitization and observed at least eight times at the 2-week time point. TCRdb reran the public reads through fastp at Q25 and MiXCR, keeping productive beta chains. Each record represents a unique CDR3 protein, reported with the most common genes and DNA among its rows. Here the V and J calls rest on TCRdb's processing, not on the authors' analysis. Here the sample has roughly 90,000 distinct CDR3 sequences; 11% occur a single time. Of the sample, 1% to 1.2% falls within the top ten clones.

This specimen's time point label, interpreted: patch test 3, about 24 weeks after DPC sensitization. The treatment or condition label corresponds to: therapeutic diphenylcyclopropenone sensitization with weekly scalp DPC. At every patch-test visit, the blood draw took place before the patch test was put on. Eligible patients were aged 18 to 70, diagnosed with alopecia, deemed suitable for DPC therapy, and excluded if pregnant. Total RNA was extracted from unfractionated whole blood collected in Tempus Blood RNA tubes. For CDR1 and CDR2, the germline V gene lists ENHRY and SYGVKD. Trimming at the junction amounts to 0 bases on V and 4 bases on J, and the germline ends lie 6 bases apart. Including cysteine and phenylalanine, the CDR3 has 13 amino acids. The DNA shown is the 39-base CDR3, in frame from base 1. The entry originates in a study of human T cells and chemical hapten exposure (dated by TCRdb to the early 2020s). Turning to the overall study: For sensitization, 2% DPC in acetone was applied to a 2 cm by 2 cm area of upper inner arm skin. For TCR sequencing, blood came from 25 to 35 alopecia patients at anywhere from one to four time points (pre-sensitization, 2, 6 and 24 weeks). Blood samples were taken from patients before sensitization (week 0) and at 2, 6 and about 24 weeks after DPC sensitization. Patch testing on the upper back used Finn chambers containing 0.01% DPC, with scoring done after 6 days according to International Contact Dermatitis Research Group standards. Weekly therapeutic DPC doses were additionally applied to the scalp of patients throughout the roughly 23-week study period. The study tracked peripheral blood TCR repertoire changes in vivo during primary and secondary sensitization to the hapten diphenylcyclopropenone (DPC) in alopecia patients. Most of the patients in the cohort were female, and the cohort covered alopecia areata with under or over 50% scalp involvement, alopecia totalis and alopecia universalis. Libraries were combined into a pool for sequencing, and differences in TCR yield between samples came mainly from small differences in library volumes within the pool. Summary of the overall study and its limitations: Repeated subsampling changed both the strength of the expansion versus patch-test correlation and the threshold at which that correlation became significant. Significantly more large CDR3 similarity clusters were formed by expanded TCRs than by pre-sensitization or healthy control sets, consistent with antigen-driven responses. Patch test score correlated positively with the number of PT1 expanded TCRs, reaching significance at thresholds 8, 16 and 32 but not at 4. All patients had alopecia, a presumed autoimmune disease, so their immune response might differ from that of healthy individuals. DPC sensitization did not change how many TCRs were above 1 in 1000 frequency, and no evidence was found of alterations in global repertoire structure.

The V and J genes are TRBV10-3 and TRBJ1-2; no D gene can be assigned with confidence. Specimen: whole blood, collected in connection with sensitization to the hapten diphenylcyclopropenone (DPC). This clonotype was obtained from a woman under 40 with alopecia areata. Some clones in this sample may be carry-over from other donors' samples. The CDR3 reads CAISESGIYGYTF. The nucleotide sequence reads TGTGCCATCAGTGAGTCCGGGATCTATGGCTACACCTTC.